The 32 T cell receptor beta chains presented below share a single source sample, sequenced in a study of beta chain features in type 1 diabetes. Findings and limits, study-wide: Moderate but significant shortening of TCRB CDR3s was recorded in all four CD4+ subsets from Type 1 diabetes patients.

The sequenced template was cDNA made from the entire isolated RNA. Generated by immunoSEQ multiplex PCR, the TCRdb table keeps only in-frame clones and is missing some. In the table there are a few hundred thousand clones, roughly 16% of which are singletons. These receptors lack a known antigen. Sequencing was carried out using naive CD4+ T cells from blood. These receptors were collected from a man aged 25-40 years with type 1 diabetes.

A few counts support this clone. This same CDR3 is encoded by further DNA sequences in the sample. The chain recombines TRBV7-2 with TRBJ2-1; TRBD1 matches at 7 bases. CDR3 length equals 14 residues. J was trimmed by 6 bases and V by 2 bases; bases with no gene match: 4. The germline gives CDR1 SGHTA, CDR2 FQGNSA. The CDR3 here is CASSLRGRVNEQFF. As DNA, the CDR3 is TGTGCCAGCAGCTTAAGGGGGCGCGTCAATGAGCAGTTCTTC.

There are a few counts of this clone. As DNA, the CDR3 is TGCAGCGTTGTCGATCAGTCGAGGAACATTCAGTACTTC. Encoded protein: CSVVDQSRNIQYF. This rearrangement joins TRBV29-1 to TRBJ2-4; D unclear. Per the germline V gene, CDR1 is SQVTM and CDR2 is ANQGSEA. Trimming stripped 4 bases from V and 7 bases from J, with 14 bases between. The CDR3 runs 13 residues.

The CDR3 DNA follows: TGTGCCATCAGTGATGGGACTAGCGGGAGAACCGAGCAGTACTTC. It translates to CAISDGTSGRTEQYF. The genes are TRBV10-3 and TRBJ2-7; 14 bases fit TRBD2. This CDR3 region has 15 residues. Per the germline V gene, CDR1 is ENHRY and CDR2 is SYGVKD. Unmatched junction bases numbered 4, after V lost 3 bases and J lost 6 bases.

V is TRBV28 and J is TRBJ1-2, with TRBD1 identical over 9 bases. The germline V gene encodes CDR1 MDHEN and CDR2 SYDVKM. CDR3 size: 13 residues. V lost 6 bases and J lost 6; bases outside the gene matches: 5. The CDR3 DNA reads TGTGCCAGCAGGGGGACAGGGCTCCATGGCTACACCTTC. Translated: CASRGTGLHGYTF.

This clone was seen only a few times. The chain is built from TRBV4-3 and TRBJ2-1, with D uncertain. The ends were cut back, 1 base at V and 5 bases at J, with 6 bases in the middle. Germline values: CDR1 LGHNA, CDR2 YSLEER. This CDR3 has 13 amino acids. The CDR3 nucleotides are TGCGCCAGCAGCCAAGGCCGCAACAATGAGCAGTTCTTC. As protein: CASSQGRNNEQFF.

This clone showed up just a few times. This chain uses TRBV28 with TRBJ2-7; 8 bases align to TRBD1. CDR3 length: 17 residues. CDR1 and CDR2 (germline): MDHEN, SYDVKM. J gave up 2 bases and V 6 bases, and 15 bases lay outside the gene matches. This chain's CDR3 is CASRTDRGVIIAYEQYF. As DNA, the CDR3 is TGTGCCAGCAGAACCGACAGGGGAGTTATTATTGCCTACGAGCAGTACTTC. Filled out from reference TRBV28 and TRBJ2-7, the complete variable domain reads DVKVTQSSRYLVKRTGEKVFLECVQDMDHENMFWYRQDPGLGLRLIYFSYDVKMKEKGDIPEGYSVSREKKERFSLILESASTNQTSMYLCASRTDRGVIIAYEQYFGPGTRLTVT.

This clone was counted between two and nine times. The chain joins TRBV9 to TRBJ2-7, with D possibly TRBD1 on 6 matching bases. CDR1 is SGDLS and CDR2 is YYNGEE in the germline V gene. The V and J ends lost 0 bases and 5 bases respectively, with 12 bases between them. The CDR3 length is 14 residues. This CDR3 is CASSVEAGVNEQYF. The CDR3 DNA is TGTGCCAGCAGCGTAGAAGCAGGGGTCAACGAGCAGTACTTC.

In this sample, this clone turned up a few times. The V gene is TRBV4-1, the J gene TRBJ2-5; D call uncertain. V lost 4 bases, J lost 5 bases, and 11 bases lay in between. Germline V lookup: CDR1 MGHRA, CDR2 YSYEKL. The length of the CDR3 is 13 residues. In DNA form, the CDR3 reads TGCGCCAGCAGCCCCCTCCCTCAGGAGACCCAGTACTTC. Amino acid sequence: CASSPLPQETQYF.

The gene calls are TRBV5-1 and TRBJ1-4; the D gene is possibly TRBD1 (6 bases). Germline V CDR1 and CDR2: SGHRS, YFSETQ. Trimming took off 0 bases at V and 7 bases at J, with 7 bases between the two ends. CDR3 length equals 13 residues. CDR3: CASSLGTAEKLFF. CDR3 coding DNA: TGCGCCAGCAGCTTGGGGACAGCTGAAAAACTGTTTTTT.

This clone has a handful of counts. The genes are TRBV7-3 and TRBJ2-2; D ambiguous. CDR1 SGHTA and CDR2 FQGTGA come from the germline V gene. Trimming took off 5 bases at V and 5 bases at J, with 6 bases between the two ends. The CDR3 is 12 amino acids. The CDR3, as DNA: TGTGCCAGCAGCGCTCCTACCGGGGAGCTGTTTTTT. Encoded protein: CASSAPTGELFF.

Comments on this clone: The same CDR3 can be traced to other DNA sequences in this sample. The chain employs TRBV7-2 and TRBJ2-7; D gene uncertain. Trimming removed 1 base at V and 4 bases at J, with 5 bases between. The CDR3 has 12 amino acids. The germline V gene has CDR1 SGHTA and CDR2 FQGNSA. CDR3 sequence: CASSLVGYEQYF. For the CDR3, the DNA is TGTGCCAGCAGCTTAGTGGGGTACGAGCAGTACTTC.

This sequence joins TRBV2 and TRBJ1-4; no firm D call. The length of the CDR3 is 16 residues. Trimming removed 3 bases from V and 1 base from J, with 12 bases in between. Germline V gene data show CDR1 as SNHLY and CDR2 as FYNNEI. The CDR3 loop reads CASSDLRGITNEKLFF. The CDR3, as DNA: TGTGCCAGCAGTGATTTGAGAGGGATAACTAATGAAAAACTGTTTTTT.

This clone came up a few times. The chain has TRBV18 and TRBJ1-5; TRBD1 matches 7 bases. The germline V gene encodes CDR1 KGHSH and CDR2 LQKENI. The length of the CDR3 is 15 residues. Losses at the gene ends were 2 bases for V and 2 bases for J; bases not matched to a gene: 3. The CDR3 DNA follows: TGTGCCAGCTCACCAGTAACAGGGGGCAATCAGCCCCAGCATTTT. Its protein is CASSPVTGGNQPQHF.

The chain couples TRBV9 to TRBJ2-7; the D call may be TRBD1 or TRBD2 (5 bases each). Trimming cost V 5 bases and J 1 base, with 13 bases left between them. Germline assignment: CDR1 SGDLS and CDR2 YYNGEE. This CDR3 region has 14 residues. CDR3 protein: CASSSREFSYEQYF. The CDR3 nucleotides are TGTGCCAGCAGTTCCAGGGAGTTTTCCTACGAGCAGTACTTC.

V usage is TRBV30 and J usage is TRBJ1-1; D is unclear. From germline, CDR1 is GTSNPN and CDR2 SVGIG (reference sequence). The CDR3 totals 13 residues. V gave up 0 bases and J gave up 1 base, with 6 bases separating them. The CDR3 DNA reads as TGTGCCTGGAGTGTATCCGAGAACACTGAAGCTTTCTTT. Its translation is CAWSVSENTEAFF.

V usage is TRBV7-6 and J usage is TRBJ1-4; maybe TRBD1 (5 bases). The germline V gene has CDR1 SGHVS and CDR2 FNYEAQ. V was trimmed by 5 bases and J by 5 bases, leaving 18 bases between them. The CDR3 is made up of 16 amino acids. For the CDR3, the DNA is TGTGCCAGCAGCCCTCGGGGGTCAACCGGAAATGAAAAACTGTTTTTT. Amino acids: CASSPRGSTGNEKLFF.

This rearrangement joins TRBV7-8 to TRBJ2-1, with 8 bases identical to TRBD2. Per the germline V gene, CDR1 is SGHVS and CDR2 is FQNEAQ. CDR3 length: 15 amino acids. J lost 4 bases, V lost 6 bases, and 8 bases had no gene match. In nucleotides, the CDR3 is TGTGCCAGCAGAGTCCGAGGACTAGCTTACAATGAGCAGTTCTTC. As protein: CASRVRGLAYNEQFF.

The chain links TRBV29-1 to TRBJ2-1; D might be TRBD1 or TRBD2, each matching 6 bases. Germline-derived CDR1 and CDR2 are SQVTM and ANQGSEA. Between the trimmed V and J ends, which lost 7 bases and 3 bases, there was a span of 19 bases. The CDR3 has 15 residues. CDR3 DNA sequence: TGCAGCGCTTCGAAGGGGGGTGACAGCTACAATGAGCAGTTCTTC. Its translation: CSASKGGDSYNEQFF.

This clone has more than one count but fewer than ten. The CDR3 DNA follows: TGTGCCAGCGCGATGGGACTAGCAGCGATCAATGAGCAGTTCTTC. Its translation is CASAMGLAAINEQFF. The chain has TRBV7-8 and TRBJ2-1, with 9 bases aligning to TRBD2. CDR3 length: 15 residues. Unmatched junction bases numbered 11, after V lost 8 bases and J lost 6 bases. Germline V lookup: CDR1 SGHVS, CDR2 FQNEAQ.

The J gene is TRBJ2-5, the V gene TRBV28; 9 nucleotides match TRBD2. V gave up 8 bases and J gave up 1 base; unmatched junction bases: 5. The CDR3 contains 14 residues. Germline V gives CDR1 MDHEN, CDR2 SYDVKM. The CDR3 here is CASAMTSGQETQYF. CDR3 nucleotide sequence: TGTGCCAGCGCCATGACTAGCGGCCAAGAGACCCAGTACTTC.

This clone was counted a few times. For the CDR3, the DNA is TGCGCCAGCAGCCAAGATGCGGCAGGCCTACTTCGAGGCAATCAGCCCCAGCATTTT. Translating gives CASSQDAAGLLRGNQPQHF. The gene calls are TRBV4-1 and TRBJ1-5; D is unclear. The ends were cut back, 0 bases at V and 2 bases at J, with 20 bases in the middle. CDR1 MGHRA and CDR2 YSYEKL come from the germline V gene. The CDR3 is 19 residues long.

V gene TRBV28 combines with J gene TRBJ2-3; 9 nucleotides match TRBD1. With 5 bases clipped from V and 6 bases from J, the junction kept 12 bases outside the gene matches. The germline V gene encodes CDR1 MDHEN and CDR2 SYDVKM. This CDR3 has 16 residues. The CDR3 loop reads CASSQPGQGHSDTQYF. CDR3 DNA sequence: TGTGCCAGCAGTCAACCGGGACAGGGACACTCGGATACGCAGTATTTT.

The chain combines TRBV7-2 with TRBJ1-1; D ambiguous. This CDR3 is 13 amino acids long. The V end lost 5 bases, the J end lost 6 bases, and 13 bases lay between the germline ends. The V gene's germline CDR1 is SGHTA and CDR2 FQGNSA. The CDR3 reads CASSLVTGAEAFF. The CDR3 bases are TGTGCCAGCAGCCTAGTGACTGGGGCTGAAGCTTTCTTT.

The J gene is TRBJ2-7, the V gene TRBV28; maybe TRBD1 (5 bases). Germline V gene data show CDR1 as MDHEN and CDR2 as SYDVKM. This CDR3 region has 12 residues. V lost 9 bases and J lost 5, with 14 bases in between. The CDR3 DNA follows: TGTGCCAGTCAGGGAAATTCAGACGAGCAGTACTTC. Translation gives CASQGNSDEQYF.

The V gene is TRBV9, the J gene TRBJ2-7, with TRBD2 identical over 11 bases. The CDR3 consists of 14 residues. V lost 3 bases and J lost 9; bases outside the gene matches: 8. CDR1 and CDR2 from the germline V gene are SGDLS and YYNGEE. CDR3 loop: CASSASSGRNGQYF. The CDR3 DNA follows: TGTGCCAGCAGCGCGTCTAGCGGGAGGAACGGGCAGTACTTC.

This chain links TRBV27 with TRBJ2-3; possible D gene TRBD2, 6 bases. CDR3 length: 16 residues. The germline V gene encodes CDR1 MNHEY and CDR2 SMNVEV (reference sequence). The V and J ends lost 0 bases and 4 bases respectively, with 14 bases between them. CDR3 nucleotide sequence: TGTGCCAGCAGTTTATCGTGGAGGGCCGTAGCAGATACGCAGTATTTT. This gives the protein CASSLSWRAVADTQYF.

The gene calls are TRBV10-3 and TRBJ2-1; D is unclear. This CDR3 comprises 11 residues. V was cut by 10 bases and J by 7 bases, with 11 bases left in between. Germline CDR1 and CDR2: ENHRY and SYGVKD. The CDR3 DNA reads as TGTGCCACCGCCGGCTCGAATGAGCAGTTCTTC. The encoded protein is CATAGSNEQFF.

The J gene is TRBJ2-1, the V gene TRBV28; TRBD1 matches 9 bases. Germline CDR1 is MDHEN and CDR2 is SYDVKM. V dropped 5 bases and J dropped 10; count of bases not matched to a gene: 15. The CDR3 contains 16 residues. The DNA of the CDR3 is TGTGCCAGCAGTCCCCCTCGGACAGGGGACTTCATGGAGCAGTTCTTC. Residues: CASSPPRTGDFMEQFF.

The chain recombines TRBV28 with TRBJ2-7; D gene ambiguous. From germline, CDR1 is MDHEN and CDR2 SYDVKM. The V and J ends lost 6 bases and 4 bases respectively, with 10 bases between them. This CDR3 has 12 amino acids. The CDR3 sequence: CASRYALYEQYF. For the CDR3, the DNA is TGTGCCAGCAGATACGCTCTTTACGAGCAGTACTTC. The variable domain in full, with the rest retrieved from reference TRBV28 and TRBJ2-7, is DVKVTQSSRYLVKRTGEKVFLECVQDMDHENMFWYRQDPGLGLRLIYFSYDVKMKEKGDIPEGYSVSREKKERFSLILESASTNQTSMYLCASRYALYEQYFGPGTRLTVT.

J is TRBJ1-5 and V is TRBV6-5, with D perhaps matching TRBD1 (5 bases). Germline V gives CDR1 MNHEY, CDR2 SVGAGI. V lost 0 bases and J lost 2, with 8 bases in between. This CDR3 comprises 15 residues. The chain's CDR3 is CASSYSSRGNQPQHF. For the CDR3, the DNA is TGTGCCAGCAGTTACTCGAGCAGGGGCAATCAGCCCCAGCATTTT.

This chain links TRBV9 with TRBJ1-5; 7 nucleotides align to TRBD1. With V trimmed by 3 bases and J by 2 bases, 5 bases remained unmatched. In germline, CDR1 is SGDLS, CDR2 YYNGEE. The CDR3 is made up of 15 amino acids. The CDR3 DNA is TGTGCCAGCAGCGGACAGGGAGGTGGCAATCAGCCCCAGCATTTT. Protein sequence: CASSGQGGGNQPQHF.

This clone was seen only a few times. This sequence joins TRBV29-1 and TRBJ2-5; the match to TRBD2 covers 11 bases. The CDR3 sequence is 15 residues long. J lost 1 base, V lost 7 bases, and 8 bases had no gene match. Per the germline V gene, CDR1 is SQVTM and CDR2 is ANQGSEA. The CDR3 coding sequence is TGCAGCGCAAATGGGGGACTAGCGGTCCAAGAGACCCAGTACTTC. As protein: CSANGGLAVQETQYF.